This TCR beta chain was observed in a study of CD8 T cells in ankylosing spondylitis. Study outcomes and limitations: The study looked at matched synovial fluid samples from ankylosing spondylitis patients. Disease-linked clones were reported to be significantly enriched there. Prior literature has documented some motif variants in synovial fluid and blood from reactive arthritis. A TCR beta motif of 7 to 9 highly homologous variants seemed to mark ankylosing spondylitis blood.

Quantitative 5'-RACE with molecular barcodes produced the TCR beta libraries. One entry per CDR3 protein results from TCRdb running MiXCR on the 5' RACE reads. The sample contains some 140,000 distinct CDR3 sequences, 7% to 10% of which appear only once. The CDR3 is made up of 10 amino acids. Germline V gene data show CDR1 as DFQATT and CDR2 as SNEGSKA (reference sequence). In this sample, this clonotype turned up a few times. Its antigen is undetermined. A read error may account for a junction end that differs from germline. This clonotype originated in a male donor with ankylosing spondylitis. The sample comprised synovial fluid, either unsorted or a sorted T cell fraction (not recorded which). The chain has TRBV20-1 and TRBJ1-2; 7 bases agree with TRBD1. The CDR3 sequence: CSAGKDRDIF. The CDR3 DNA follows: TGCAGTGCGGGAAAAGACAGGGATATTTTC.